The sequence of this T cell receptor (beta chain) was determined in a study of cytomegalovirus exposure and HLA in healthy donors. PCR employed 60 Vbeta and 13 Jbeta primers. This table comes from immunoSEQ multiplex PCR, and its TCRdb copy is limited to in-frame clones, with some not included. The data contain approximately 200,000 clones, over 65% of them seen just once; the ten biggest clones take up around 1.2%. V was clipped by 2 bases and J by 7 bases, with 18 bases between them. In germline, CDR1 is SGHRS, CDR2 YFSETQ. The CDR3 has 16 amino acids. This receptor was taken from a human donor in good health. Sequenced material: PBMCs. V usage is TRBV5-1 and J usage is TRBJ2-2; possible D gene TRBD1, 5 bases. The CDR3 sequence: CASSFPTPITGGELFF. The CDR3 nucleotides read TGCGCCAGCAGCTTCCCGACCCCGATAACAGGCGGGGAGCTGTTTTTT.